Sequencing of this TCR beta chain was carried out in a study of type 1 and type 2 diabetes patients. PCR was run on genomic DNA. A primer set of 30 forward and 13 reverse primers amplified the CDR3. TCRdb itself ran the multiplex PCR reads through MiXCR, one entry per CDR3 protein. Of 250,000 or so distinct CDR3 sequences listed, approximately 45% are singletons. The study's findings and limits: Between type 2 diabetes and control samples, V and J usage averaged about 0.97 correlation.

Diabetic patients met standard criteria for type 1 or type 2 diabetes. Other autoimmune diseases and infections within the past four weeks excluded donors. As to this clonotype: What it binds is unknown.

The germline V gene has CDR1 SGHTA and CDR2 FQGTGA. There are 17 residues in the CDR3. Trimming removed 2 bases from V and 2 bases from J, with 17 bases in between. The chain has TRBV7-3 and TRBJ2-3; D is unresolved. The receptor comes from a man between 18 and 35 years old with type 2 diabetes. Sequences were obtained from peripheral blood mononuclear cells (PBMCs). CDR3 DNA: TGTGCCAGCAGCTTATTTGCGGCACCCTCTCCCACAGATACGCAGTATTTT. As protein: CASSLFAAPSPTDTQYF. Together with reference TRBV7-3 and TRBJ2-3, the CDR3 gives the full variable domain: GAGVSQTPSNKVTEKGKYVELRCDPISGHTALYWYRQSLGQGPEFLIYFQGTGAADDSGLPNDRFFAVRPEGSVSTLKIQRTERGDSAVYLCASSLFAAPSPTDTQYFGPGTRLTVL.